The 7 T cell receptor beta chains below were found in one sample sequenced in a study of Graves' ophthalmopathy and Graves' hyperthyroidism. RNA transcripts provided the template for amplifying TCR beta CDR3 regions. Following a first-round RT-PCR that used HTBI primers, a second-round multiplex PCR was carried out. A single record per CDR3 protein comes from TCRdb applying MiXCR to the multiplex PCR reads. This table has under 800,000 distinct CDR3 sequences, about 20% appearing once. Sequenced input: peripheral blood. The receptors originated from a woman aged 18 to 35 with stable Graves' hyperthyroidism. Some clones in this sample may be carry-over from other donors' samples.

The sample holds many counts of this clonotype. This chain uses TRBV4-2 with TRBJ1-1, with a tentative D call TRBD1 (5 bases). Germline lookup yields CDR1 LGHNA and CDR2 YNFKEQ. Trimming pared 0 bases from V and 3 bases from J, leaving 17 bases between. The CDR3 loop spans 17 amino acids. The CDR3 nucleotides read TGTGCCAGCAGCCAAGATCAAAGGACGCAAGGGGACACTGAAGCTTTCTTT. It encodes CASSQDQRTQGDTEAFF.

The CDR3 sequence is CASRRRDTDFPAFF. The CDR3, as DNA: TGTGCCAGCAGGCGCCGGGACACGGATTTTCCAGCTTTCTTT. The gene calls are TRBV7-2 and TRBJ1-1; tentative D call: TRBD1 (6 bases). Germline loops: CDR1 SGHTA, CDR2 FQGNSA. V lost 6 bases to trimming and J lost 10 bases, with 21 bases between them. The CDR3 runs 14 residues.

This clonotype came up a few times. This chain uses TRBV19 with TRBJ1-1; 8 nucleotides line up with TRBD1. The length of the CDR3 is 12 residues. The J segment lost 10 bases and the V segment lost 5 bases, leaving 6 bases of the junction unmatched. Looked up from germline, CDR1 is LNHDA and CDR2 is SQIVND (reference sequence). CDR3 coding DNA: TGTGCCAGTAGTTATGGACAGGGAGGAGCTTTCTTT. Protein sequence: CASSYGQGGAFF.

This clonotype appeared many times. The chain has TRBV6-5 and TRBJ1-5; TRBD1 is a possible D gene (6 bases). This CDR3 contains 13 residues. The ends were cut back, 9 bases at V and 6 bases at J, with 15 bases in the middle. Per the germline V gene, CDR1 is MNHEY and CDR2 is SVGAGI. The CDR3 DNA reads TGTGCCAGTTTTGGGGGCGCGGGTCAGCCCCAGCATTTT. Its translation is CASFGGAGQPQHF.

The V call is TRBV30, the J call TRBJ2-2, with D possibly being TRBD1 (6 bases). The germline V and J ends were trimmed by 5 bases and 4 bases, with 11 bases remaining between them. Germline V gene data show CDR1 as GTSNPN and CDR2 as SVGIG (reference sequence). The CDR3 runs to 13 residues. The CDR3 reads CAWDGQSTGELFF. CDR3 sequence (DNA): TGTGCCTGGGACGGACAGAGCACCGGGGAGCTGTTTTTT.

This clonotype came up many times. The chain recombines TRBV6-2 or TRBV6-3 with TRBJ1-5; no clear D. Germline assignment: CDR1 MNHEY and CDR2 SVGEGT. This CDR3 region has 14 residues. With 2 bases removed from V and 9 bases from J, the gap between germline ends came to 14 bases. The CDR3 DNA reads TGTGCCAGCAGTTACCCCCCGGTAAAGAGGCCCCAGCATTTT. Protein product: CASSYPPVKRPQHF.

This clonotype was seen at least ten times. The gene calls are TRBV12-3 or TRBV12-4 and TRBJ2-7; the D gene is possibly TRBD1 (6 bases). The CDR3 covers 15 residues. V lost 2 bases and J lost 5, with 16 bases in between. The CDR3 sequence is CASSLSGHQPHEQYF. For the CDR3, the DNA is TGTGCCAGCAGTTTATCGGGACATCAACCCCACGAGCAGTACTTC.